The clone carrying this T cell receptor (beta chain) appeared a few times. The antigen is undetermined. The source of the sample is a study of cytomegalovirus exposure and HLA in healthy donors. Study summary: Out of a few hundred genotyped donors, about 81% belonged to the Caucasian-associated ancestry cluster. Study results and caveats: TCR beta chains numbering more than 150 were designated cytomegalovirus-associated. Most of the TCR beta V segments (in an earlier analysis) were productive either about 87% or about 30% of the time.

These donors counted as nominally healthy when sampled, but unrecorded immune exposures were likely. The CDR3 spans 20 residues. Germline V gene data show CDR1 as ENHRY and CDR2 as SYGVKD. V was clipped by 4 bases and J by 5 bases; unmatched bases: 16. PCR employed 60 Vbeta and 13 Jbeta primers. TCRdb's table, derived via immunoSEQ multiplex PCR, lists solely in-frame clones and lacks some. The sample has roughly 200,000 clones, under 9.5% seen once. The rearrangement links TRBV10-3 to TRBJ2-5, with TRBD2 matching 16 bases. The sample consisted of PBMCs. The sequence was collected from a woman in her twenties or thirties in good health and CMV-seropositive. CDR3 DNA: TGTGCCATCAGTGCGGCTCCGGGACTAGCGGGAGGGCCTAACGTGGAGACCCAGTACTTC. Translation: CAISAAPGLAGGPNVETQYF.